This T cell receptor beta chain was captured in a study of graft-versus-host responses after intestinal transplantation. CDR3 length equals 12 residues. Germline V CDR1 and CDR2: SGHTA, FQGTGA. The V and J ends lost 4 bases and 11 bases, in that order; junction bases with no gene match: 6. The protocol was immunoSEQ multiplex PCR, while the TCRdb copy is restricted to in-frame clones and leaves out a portion. The table lists under 15,000 clones, 90% to 95% of them singletons. This clone was detected once. Its antigen is not known. Points from the study as a whole: HvG clone declines early post-transplant were associated with peak circulating GvH levels.

The TCR sequence derives from a human patient who received an intestinal transplant, so some T cells may come from the graft donor. The J gene is TRBJ2-3, the V gene TRBV7-3; TRBD1 aligns across 7 bases. The source was PBMCs, collected approximately 35 months after intestinal transplantation. Written as DNA, the CDR3 is TGTGCCAGCAGCTACGGACAGGAGGAGCAGTATTTT. Translation gives CASSYGQEEQYF.